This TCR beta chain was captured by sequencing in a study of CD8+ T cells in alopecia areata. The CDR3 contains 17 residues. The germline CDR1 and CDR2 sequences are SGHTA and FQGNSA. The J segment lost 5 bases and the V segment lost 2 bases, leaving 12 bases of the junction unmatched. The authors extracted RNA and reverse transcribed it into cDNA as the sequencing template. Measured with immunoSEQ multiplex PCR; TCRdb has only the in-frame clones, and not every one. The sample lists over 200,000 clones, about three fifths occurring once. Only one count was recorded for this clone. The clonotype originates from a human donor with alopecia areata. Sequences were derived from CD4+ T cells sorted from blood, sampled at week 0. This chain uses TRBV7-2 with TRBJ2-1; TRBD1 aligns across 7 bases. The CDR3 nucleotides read TGTGCCAGCAGCTTATTAGGAGTGGACAGGTTCAACAATGAGCAGTTCTTC. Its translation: CASSLLGVDRFNNEQFF.